This T cell receptor beta chain was obtained from a study of blood T cell repertoires in COVID-19. Whole-study context: Samples representing acute and convalescent COVID-19 were sourced from the United States, Italy and Spain.

Produced via immunoSEQ multiplex PCR; TCRdb's table is partial and in-frame only. The sample has some 100,000 clones, roughly 86% seen once. This TCR was recovered from a man aged 45 to 65 with acute or convalescent COVID-19. The sequencing sample was made of peripheral blood.

The CDR3 spells CASTSVATSGRNNEQFF. Written as DNA, the CDR3 is TGTGCCAGCACCTCCGTTGCGACTAGCGGGAGGAACAATGAGCAGTTCTTC. The chain recombines TRBV5-8 with TRBJ2-1; 13 nucleotides agree with TRBD2. The CDR3 has 17 residues. Looked up from germline, CDR1 is SGHTS and CDR2 is YDEGEE. V shed 6 bases, J shed 5 bases, and the junction held 11 bases outside the gene matches.